Reported below is one TCR beta chain. This clone is a singleton in its sample. The target of this receptor is not known. No clone much larger than this one lies a single base away; base qualities are absent. V loses 5 bases of germline sequence and J loses 6 bases, and the interval between the two ends is 11 bases. The germline V gene sets CDR1 to SGHVS and CDR2 to FQNEAQ. Inclusive of the bounding cysteine and phenylalanine, the CDR3 is 13 residues long. Only the CDR3 region is kept as DNA, spanning 39 bases read in frame from base 1. These data belong to a study of blood T cell repertoires in COVID-19 (TCRdb year 2020). Regarding the research as a whole: Samples covering the acute and convalescent phases of COVID-19 were provided by collaborators in the United States, Italy and Spain. The material from the prospective study consisted of cDNA or gDNA derived from T cells, B-cell-depleted T cells, or PBMCs. Subjects who had been exposed to COVID-19, were actively infected with it, or had recovered from it provided the deeply sampled blood TCRbeta repertoires that made up the dataset. The repertoires were released in a freely available public database intended as a resource for research on the immune response to SARS-CoV-2. Samples were obtained from the ongoing ImmuneRACE study (first 160 participants) and from over 1,000 subjects provided by 6 global collaborators. Nearly every sample came with metadata listing a de-identified subject ID, COVID-19 status, age in years and sex. HLA class I and class II types, where available, came from metadata supplied by the sample provider rather than from assay-based typing.

The immunoSEQ Assay, a bias-controlled multiplex PCR, was used to amplify TCRbeta CDR3 regions from genomic DNA. In the source study's methods: The number of nucleated cells in each sample was estimated from the amplification of reference gene primers within the assay. To quantify the absolute abundance of each unique TCRbeta CDR3 rearrangement, sequence reads were collapsed and filtered. Productive Simpson clonality was computed per sample as the square root of Simpson's diversity index over productive rearrangements. TCRdb took this table from immuneACCESS and kept in-frame rearrangements with V and J called. Such tables lack part of the clones; where checked against another copy, unresolved V genes explain under half of the gap, and the rest is unexplained. V, J and clone size are taken as reported in that table, and D and trimming were inferred from the DNA itself. This sample is represented by 170,000 or so clones; just over 85% of them were singletons. Roughly 9% of the sample belongs to the ten largest clones.

Paper-wide results and their limitations: The quantity of clinical and demographic metadata differed by source and by participant and was supplied without curation.

In the prospective study, participants were roughly 18 to 100 years old, resided in 25 or so geographic areas of the United States, and were enrolled through a virtual design. To assign participants to cohorts, the prospective study relied on clinical history that participants themselves reported in a screening survey and a study questionnaire. Recovered participants in ImmuneRACE Cohort 3 were defined by two consecutive negative NP/OP PCR tests, clearance by a healthcare professional, or resolution of symptoms. Each participant in the prospective study had whole blood, serum and a nasopharyngeal or oropharyngeal swab collected by mobile phlebotomists. Additional blood draws and questionnaires over an approximately two-month period could optionally be provided by prospective study participants. Before DNA extraction, prospective study blood samples were shipped either frozen or at room temperature.

The sequence is built from TRBV7-8 and TRBJ2-1; tentative D gene TRBD2, with 5 bases matching. The clonotype was recovered from a woman younger than 30 who had recovered from COVID-19. The specimen was PBMCs or T cells enriched from blood (not recorded which). The nucleotide sequence is given as TGTGCCAGCAGCCCCTCTAGCCTCAATGAGCAGTTCTTC. This is translated as CASSPSSLNEQFF.